The TCR beta chain described here comes from a study of CXCR3-negative and CXCR3-positive naive CD8 T cells. The CDR3 extends over 16 amino acids. Germline CDR1 and CDR2: DFQATT and SNEGSKA (reference sequence). Study-wide points: The study found more hydrophobic TRB CDR3s in CXCR3-positive naive cells than in CXCR3-negative naive cells. Naive subsets had comparable surface CD5; TCR strength was inferred from TRB CDR3 properties.

The libraries of TRB cDNA were constructed through 5' RACE using UMI labels. TCRdb re-called the 5' RACE reads and gives one entry per CDR3 protein, without DNA. Here the sample table reports 100,000 to 150,000 distinct CDR3 sequences. Note on this clonotype: Antigen specificity is unknown.

Specimen: naive CXCR3- CD8+ T cells from blood. Specified subset: CD45RO-CCR7+CD27+CD95- naive CD8+ T cells lacking CXCR3 (TNR3-). The receptor was isolated from a human donor in good health. Some clones in this sample may be carry-over from other donors' samples. The V and J genes are TRBV20-1 and TRBJ1-6; TCRdb reports TRBD1, a call that lacks DNA to check it against. CDR3 in amino acids: CSAESQSQGYNSPLHF.